The source of this TCR beta chain is a study of blood T cells in healthy people across ages. This CDR3 has 15 residues. V was shortened by 4 bases and J by 0 bases, with 10 bases between the two germline ends. With a J-beta primer mix and a sample-barcoded 5' primer, a second PCR ran about 6 to 11 cycles. TCRdb ran MiXCR on the 5' RACE reads and lists one entry per CDR3 protein. The sample lists almost 1 million distinct CDR3 sequences, 45% to 60% occurring once. The chain links TRBV12-3 or TRBV12-4 to TRBJ1-5; D ambiguous. Sequencing used blood. The TCR comes from a woman aged 60-75 years in good health. This CDR3 is CASSSGDNSNQPQHF. CDR3 in DNA: TGTGCCAGCAGTTCGGGCGATAATAGCAATCAGCCCCAGCATTTT.